These 10 T cell receptor beta chains originate from one sample sequenced in a study of shared clonotypes between healthy human individuals. Assay used: immunoSEQ multiplex PCR; TCRdb lists only in-frame clones, some missing. Among a few million clones listed, 85% to 95% were seen once. The specimen sequenced was naive CD4+ T cells sorted from blood. Subset of the sample: CD45RA+ positively selected. These receptor sequences come from a man aged 18 to 30 in good health.

The J gene is TRBJ2-6, the V gene TRBV7-6; no definite D call. This CDR3 contains 16 residues. V lost 5 bases, J lost 0 bases, and 11 bases lay in between. Per germline, CDR1 SGHVS and CDR2 FNYEAQ. The CDR3 sequence: CASSAQAYSGANVLTF. CDR3 DNA sequence: TGTGCCAGCAGCGCCCAAGCTTACTCTGGGGCCAACGTCCTGACTTTC.

The chain has TRBV4-3 and TRBJ1-5; D is unresolved. The CDR3 length is 15 residues. Trimming took 0 bases from V and 5 from J, leaving 11 bases between them. Germline values: CDR1 LGHNA, CDR2 YSLEER. DNA of the CDR3: TGCGCCAGCAGCCAAGATTTGACGCGATATCAGCCCCAGCATTTT. Translating it yields CASSQDLTRYQPQHF.

This clone was seen only once. The V and J genes are TRBV21-1 and TRBJ1-6. TRBV21-1 is marked as a pseudogene. The length of the CDR3 is 14 residues. Here the CDR3 DNA reads TGTGCCAGCCTCCCGGGCCCCTATAATTCACCCCTCCACTTT. It encodes CASLPGPYNSPLHF.

This clone has just a few counts. This rearrangement joins TRBV6-5 to TRBJ1-6, with D perhaps matching TRBD1 (6 bases). CDR3 length: 13 amino acids. The V end lost 5 bases, the J end lost 6 bases, and 8 bases lay between the germline ends. The germline gives CDR1 MNHEY, CDR2 SVGAGI. Here the CDR3 DNA reads TGTGCCAGCAGTCCAGGGGTTAATTCACCCCTCCACTTT. Protein product: CASSPGVNSPLHF.

The rearrangement links TRBV7-9 to TRBJ1-1; a weak D match, TRBD1 (5 bases). This CDR3 has 14 residues. The germline CDR1 and CDR2 sequences are SEHNR and FQNEAQ (reference sequence). Trimming removed 3 bases at V and 1 base at J, with 9 bases between. CDR3 in amino acids: CASSFGTGNTEAFF. The CDR3 bases are TGTGCCAGCAGCTTCGGAACAGGGAACACTGAAGCTTTCTTT.

This sequence joins TRBV30 and TRBJ2-1, with a possible D match to TRBD1 (5 bases). CDR1 GTSNPN and CDR2 SVGIG come from the germline V gene (reference sequence). This CDR3 has 12 amino acids. V was cut by 2 bases and J by 7 bases, with 9 bases left in between. The CDR3 here is CAWSQDTNEQFF. The CDR3 nucleotides are TGTGCCTGGAGTCAGGACACGAATGAGCAGTTCTTC.

The J gene is TRBJ1-5, the V gene TRBV4-2, with D hard to call. V lost 5 bases and J lost 5, with 13 bases in between. CDR1 LGHNA and CDR2 YNFKEQ come from the germline V gene. This CDR3 spans 14 amino acids. The CDR3 nucleotides read TGTGCCAGCAGCGAGGATCGGGTGGATCAGCCCCAGCATTTT. Protein product: CASSEDRVDQPQHF.

As regards this clone: Within the sample, other DNA sequences also encode this same CDR3. The chain recombines TRBV18 with TRBJ1-4, with unresolved D. Deletions cut 4 bases from V and 5 bases from J, with 8 bases between. The CDR3 totals 13 residues. Germline V CDR1 and CDR2: KGHSH, LQKENI. The CDR3 reads CASSRAENEKLFF. CDR3 sequence (DNA): TGTGCCAGCTCACGGGCTGAGAATGAAAAACTGTTTTTT.

This chain joins TRBV9 and TRBJ2-3; TRBD2 is a possible D gene (5 bases). The CDR3 runs to 16 residues. Germline V gene data show CDR1 as SGDLS and CDR2 as YYNGEE. Trimming took off 0 bases at V and 6 bases at J, with 17 bases between the two ends. Here the CDR3 reads CASSVAGLPFADTQYF. CDR3 bases: TGTGCCAGCAGCGTAGCTGGACTCCCCTTCGCTGATACGCAGTATTTT.

J is TRBJ2-3 and V is TRBV5-3; 9 positions agree with TRBD2. Being an ORF, TRBV5-3 has a function that is uncertain. This CDR3 is built from 17 residues. V shed 2 bases and J 4 bases; nucleotides not matched to a gene: 11. The CDR3 coding sequence is TGTGCCAGAAGCTTACGCCTAGCGGGACACCCCCCAGATACGCAGTATTTT. This encodes CARSLRLAGHPPDTQYF.